This TCR beta chain was captured by sequencing in a study of blood T cell repertoires in COVID-19 (dated by TCRdb to 2020 to 2021). About the investigation overall: Samples covering the acute and convalescent phases of COVID-19 were provided by collaborators in the United States, Italy and Spain. The material from the prospective study consisted of cDNA or gDNA derived from T cells, B-cell-depleted T cells, or PBMCs. The dataset comprised deeply sampled blood TCRbeta repertoires from subjects exposed to, actively infected with, or recovered from COVID-19. The repertoires were released in a freely available public database intended as a resource for research on the immune response to SARS-CoV-2. The samples were drawn from two sources: the first 160 participants of the ongoing ImmuneRACE study, and 950 to 1,500 subjects contributed by 6 global collaborators. The sample metadata nearly always contained a de-identified subject ID, COVID-19 status, age in years and sex. Where available, HLA class I and class II types were taken from metadata supplied by the sample provider and were not determined by assay-based typing. Overall study results and their limits: The amount of clinical and demographic metadata varied by source and participant and was provided uncurated.

TCRbeta CDR3 regions were amplified from genomic DNA using the immunoSEQ Assay, a bias-controlled multiplex PCR. On the authors' methods: Nucleated cell counts per sample were estimated from amplification of reference gene primers within the assay. Sequence reads were collapsed and filtered to measure the absolute abundance of every unique TCRbeta CDR3 rearrangement. For each sample, productive Simpson clonality was calculated as the square root of Simpson's diversity index over productive rearrangements. TCRdb stores this immuneACCESS table with in-frame sequences only. Part of the clones is absent; in the studies checked, under half of the shortfall reflects unresolved V genes, and no reason is known for the rest. The DNA was the basis for D and trimming; V, J and clone size are from that table. The sample table holds fewer than 150,000 clones, of which approximately 85% were seen once. The ten largest account for 2.5% to 3.5% of the sample.

Each collaborating institution followed its own protocols to collect whole blood in K2EDTA tubes. Collaborator samples were shipped for TCRbeta analysis as frozen whole blood, isolated PBMCs, or DNA extracted from either sample type. V trim: 4 bases; J trim: 5 bases; unmatched bases: 2. The CDR3 covers 13 residues, taking in both the cysteine and the phenylalanine. Left in the record is the CDR3 DNA by itself, 39 bases read in frame from the first base. The germline V gene supplies CDR1 MNHEY and CDR2 SVGEGT. This clone was detected once. Its antigen is still unknown. Nothing much larger sits one base from this clone, and base qualities are not available.

Sequenced: peripheral blood. This sequence originates from a man between 50 and 59 years old with acute or convalescent COVID-19. The chain was built from TRBV6-2 or TRBV6-3 and TRBJ1-5; TRBD1 aligns with 7 central bases. The encoded CDR3 is CASSFTGDQPQHF. The nucleotides are TGTGCCAGCAGTTTCACAGGGGATCAGCCCCAGCATTTT.